These 13 T cell receptor beta chains were sequenced from one sample in a study of OX40 agonist ivuxolimab in advanced cancers. This table comes from immunoSEQ multiplex PCR, and its TCRdb copy is limited to in-frame clones, with some not included. Of 75,000 to 90,000 clones listed, 80% to 95% are singletons. The sample in question was CD4+ or CD8+ T cells sorted from blood, obtained in a trial of the OX40 agonist ivuxolimab. These receptors came from an adult with an advanced solid tumor such as melanoma, head and neck, liver or kidney cancer.

The chain employs TRBV28 and TRBJ2-1; 10 nucleotides align to TRBD2. The CDR3 runs to 15 residues. CDR1 MDHEN and CDR2 SYDVKM come from the germline V gene. After removal of 7 bases from V and 4 bases from J, the junction contained 7 bases not matched to a gene. CDR3 residues: CASNLAGGRYNEQFF. As DNA, the CDR3 is TGTGCCAGCAACTTAGCGGGAGGAAGGTACAATGAGCAGTTCTTC.

This clone was counted once. The chain links TRBV10-3 to TRBJ2-1; D not resolved. V lost 3 bases to trimming and J lost 0 bases, with 9 bases between them. CDR1 ENHRY and CDR2 SYGVKD come from the germline V gene. The CDR3 is 15 amino acids. DNA for the CDR3: TGTGCCATCAGTGACCAACTGAGCTCCTACAATGAGCAGTTCTTC. Encoded protein: CAISDQLSSYNEQFF.

This sequence joins TRBV7-2 and TRBJ2-7; TRBD1 aligns across 7 bases. J gave up 6 bases and V 5 bases, and 7 bases lay outside the gene matches. Germline CDR1 SGHTA, CDR2 FQGNSA. The CDR3 runs 13 residues. CDR3 amino acids: CASSRQGVGEQYF. The CDR3 DNA sequence: TGTGCCAGCAGCCGACAGGGAGTAGGCGAGCAGTACTTC.

A few counts support this clone. The chain links TRBV4-1 to TRBJ1-2; no reliable D call. Per germline, CDR1 MGHRA and CDR2 YSYEKL. CDR3 length: 14 amino acids. The ends were cut back, 1 base at V and 7 bases at J, with 13 bases in the middle. The CDR3, as DNA: TGCGCCAGCAGCCAAGCGACATACGTAACTGGCTACACCTTC. It encodes CASSQATYVTGYTF.

This chain links TRBV6-5 with TRBJ1-3; no reliable D call. There are 15 residues in the CDR3. Trimming removed 6 bases at V and 2 bases at J, with 14 bases between. Germline CDR1 reads MNHEY; CDR2 reads SVGAGI. As DNA, the CDR3 is TGTGCCAGCAGCTTTACTCGGGATACTGGAAACACCATATATTTT. Amino acid sequence: CASSFTRDTGNTIYF.

This sequence joins TRBV7-9 and TRBJ2-2, with 14 nucleotides matching TRBD2. V was clipped by 8 bases and J by 5 bases; unmatched bases: 4. This CDR3 has 15 residues. Germline V lookup: CDR1 SEHNR, CDR2 FQNEAQ (reference sequence). CDR3 bases: TGTGCCAGCGGGACTAGCGGGAGAAGTACCGGGGAGCTGTTTTTT. As protein: CASGTSGRSTGELFF.

This clone came up once. The CDR3 protein is CASSQDGRARLGAFF. The CDR3, as DNA: TGTGCCAGCAGCCAAGACGGACGGGCTAGGCTGGGGGCTTTCTTT. The chain combines TRBV14 with TRBJ1-1; the D is unclear. Per germline, CDR1 SGHDN and CDR2 FVKESK. The CDR3 contains 15 residues. V was cut by 0 bases and J by 11 bases, with 19 bases left in between.

This clone was picked up one time. V gene TRBV5-1 combines with J gene TRBJ2-2; D is undetermined. The V gene's germline CDR1 is SGHRS and CDR2 YFSETQ. Trimming pared 4 bases from V and 0 bases from J, leaving 7 bases between. The CDR3 is 14 amino acids. CDR3 amino acids: CASSPPTNTGELFF. The DNA for the CDR3 is TGCGCCAGCAGCCCCCCAACGAACACCGGGGAGCTGTTTTTT.

This clone was recorded only once. V usage is TRBV5-1 and J usage is TRBJ2-2, with no clear D. Trimming stripped 3 bases from V and 5 bases from J, with 8 bases between. CDR1 is SGHRS, CDR2 YFSETQ, per germline. The CDR3 has 13 residues. The CDR3 DNA is TGCGCCAGCAGCTGGGCCGAGACCGGGGAGCTGTTTTTT. Protein: CASSWAETGELFF.

This chain uses TRBV6-5 with TRBJ2-1; a possible D gene is TRBD1 (5 bases). The germline gives CDR1 MNHEY, CDR2 SVGAGI. The V and J ends lost 1 base and 10 bases respectively, with 14 bases between them. The CDR3 totals 14 residues. CDR3 sequence reads: CASSYFATGVEQFF. CDR3 sequence (DNA): TGTGCCAGCAGTTACTTCGCTACAGGCGTGGAGCAGTTCTTC.

This clone was detected only a few times. The chain employs TRBV30 and TRBJ1-1; D uncertain. Looked up from germline, CDR1 is GTSNPN and CDR2 is SVGIG (reference sequence). The CDR3 sequence is 13 residues long. V lost 2 bases, J lost 9 bases, and 16 bases lay in between. CDR3 in DNA: TGTGCCTGGAGTAGTACATCGACCCAAAAAGCTTTCTTT. The encoded protein is CAWSSTSTQKAFF.

J is TRBJ2-1 and V is TRBV27; TRBD2 agrees at 10 bases. V lost 2 bases and J lost 3; bases outside the gene matches: 4. Germline V gene sequence: CDR1 MNHEY, CDR2 SMNVEV (reference sequence). The CDR3 has 16 residues. CDR3 loop: CASSLLAGADYNEQFF. The CDR3 nucleotides are TGTGCCAGCAGTTTACTAGCGGGAGCGGACTACAATGAGCAGTTCTTC.

The gene calls are TRBV30 and TRBJ1-4, with 7 bases matching TRBD1. The V gene end was trimmed by 3 bases and the J gene end by 3 bases; junction bases not matched to a gene: 7. Germline V gene data show CDR1 as GTSNPN and CDR2 as SVGIG (reference sequence). This CDR3 spans 15 amino acids. The CDR3 here is CAWSEMTGSNEKLFF. CDR3 DNA: TGTGCCTGGAGCGAAATGACAGGGTCTAATGAAAAACTGTTTTTT.